Given below is one T cell receptor beta chain in context. These data originate in a study of cytomegalovirus exposure and HLA in healthy donors. Germline V gene sequence: CDR1 SQVTM, CDR2 ANQGSEA. This CDR3 spans 15 amino acids. PCR involved 60 Vbeta and 13 Jbeta primers. Method: immunoSEQ multiplex PCR; TCRdb's copy keeps in-frame clones and lacks some. The table lists roughly 150,000 clones, approximately 71% of them singletons. Material for sequencing was PBMCs. The V gene is TRBV29-1, the J gene TRBJ2-5; 8 nucleotides agree with TRBD2. The last part of the DNA fits TRBJ2-7 better; the J call may be wrong. This clonotype was sampled from a man between 18 and 29 years old in good health and CMV-seropositive. The CDR3 is CSARRTSGSSYEQYF. For the CDR3, the DNA is TGCAGCGCTCGGAGAACTAGCGGATCCTCCTACGAGCAGTACTTC.